The T cell receptor (beta chain) described here comes from a study of cytomegalovirus exposure and HLA in healthy donors. Study observations and caveats: The study found most TCR sequences rare, yet found some public TCRs in many donors. In vitro testing confirmed a few CMV-associated chains as specific for CMV antigens. It was likely that a cluster of highly shared sequence variants was a sequencing artifact. A prior analysis recorded that most TCR beta V segments were productive about 87% or about 30% of the time.

This clone was detected a few times. Its antigen remains unknown. PCR amplification relied on 60 Vbeta primers (plus 13 Jbeta primers). TCRdb keeps only in-frame clones here, not all; method: immunoSEQ multiplex PCR. The sample carries fewer than 110,000 clones, 75% recorded once. V dropped 1 base and J dropped 5 bases, with 11 bases sitting between them. The CDR3 is 14 amino acids. Germline values: CDR1 SEHNR, CDR2 FQNEAQ (reference sequence). Sequenced material: PBMCs. The chain employs TRBV7-9 and TRBJ1-2; D may be TRBD1 (6 bases). This clonotype was sampled from a man between 50 and 59 years old in good health and CMV-seronegative. CDR3 nucleotide sequence: TGTGCCAGCAGCTTAGACAGGGTCGGGTATGGCTACACCTTC. Its translation is CASSLDRVGYGYTF.